This T cell receptor (beta chain) was observed in a study of patients and donors after allogeneic stem cell transplantation (dated by TCRdb to 2018 to 2020). V is pared back by 3 bases and J by 2 bases, with 12 bases lying between the germline termini. The CDR3 runs 14 amino acids, cysteine and phenylalanine included. The read is trimmed to its CDR3 DNA, 42 bases read in frame from base 1. The germline V gene (reference sequence) specifies DFQATT as CDR1 and SNEGSKA as CDR2. Libraries were prepared through RT-PCR. The sequencer was a NextSeq 550. The raw public reads went through TCRdb reprocessing: fastp at Q25, MiXCR clone calling, in-frame beta chains kept. Rows with a matching CDR3 protein are joined into one entry that keeps the most common DNA and genes. The sample table lists approximately 150,000 distinct CDR3 sequences, approximately 31% of them with a count of one. The ten biggest clones cover 3.2% of the sample.

A note on this clonotype: Its cognate antigen has yet to be identified. Per-nucleotide qualities are absent, and no much larger clonotype sits a single base away.

The origin of this receptor is a human donor who was either an allogeneic HSCT recipient or a stem cell or donor lymphocyte infusion donor (not recorded which). It is not recorded whose cells these are; they may come from a transplant donor. The rearrangement joined TRBV20-1 to TRBJ2-3; no D gene can be assigned with confidence. The material sequenced was blood, either unsorted or a sorted T cell fraction (not recorded which). The DNA is as follows: TGCAGTGCTAGTGTTCCCCCCCTCACAGATACGCAGTATTTT. This yields the protein CSASVPPLTDTQYF.